One sample yielded the 25 T cell receptor beta chains listed below, sequenced in a study of blood T cell repertoires in COVID-19. Libraries were prepared by immunoSEQ multiplex PCR; TCRdb keeps only in-frame clonotypes and omits some of them. Among roughly 80,000 clones listed, 91% were seen once. The sequenced material came from peripheral blood. These receptor sequences come from a woman aged 45-65 years in a cohort sampled during active COVID-19.

The chain carries TRBV4-1 and TRBJ1-1; no firm D call. The V gene's germline CDR1 is MGHRA and CDR2 YSYEKL. This CDR3 has 15 residues. The V and J ends lost 0 bases and 4 bases respectively, with 12 bases between them. The chain's CDR3 is CASSQDMGRGTEAFF. The CDR3 DNA follows: TGCGCCAGCAGCCAAGATATGGGTCGGGGCACTGAAGCTTTCTTT.

This clone was found once. V usage is TRBV2 and J usage is TRBJ1-4; 9 positions agree with TRBD1. With 6 bases clipped from V and 3 bases from J, the junction kept 5 bases outside the gene matches. The CDR3 spans 15 residues. Germline V gives CDR1 SNHLY, CDR2 FYNNEI. CDR3 nucleotides: TGTGCCAGCAGGGTAGACAGGGGGGCTAATGAAAAACTGTTTTTT. Encoded protein: CASRVDRGANEKLFF.

The chain is built from TRBV18 and TRBJ2-7, with D unclear. Trimming stripped 5 bases from V and 4 bases from J, with 6 bases between. Germline lookup yields CDR1 KGHSH and CDR2 LQKENI. The CDR3 extends over 11 amino acids. The CDR3 loop reads CASSSQYEQYF. The CDR3, as DNA: TGTGCCAGCTCATCCCAGTACGAGCAGTACTTC.

J is TRBJ1-5 and V is TRBV30, with TRBD1 identical over 7 bases. Germline loops: CDR1 GTSNPN, CDR2 SVGIG (reference sequence). V lost 4 bases, J lost 3 bases, and 9 bases stayed unmatched. The CDR3 runs to 15 residues. CDR3 in DNA: TGTGCCTGGAATCCTTTAGGGGGCCTCAATCAGCCCCAGCATTTT. Its protein is CAWNPLGGLNQPQHF. The full variable domain, with the rest looked up from reference TRBV30 and TRBJ1-5, is SQTIHQWPATLVQPVGSPLSLECTVEGTSNPNLYWYRQAAGRGLQLLFYSVGIGQISSEVPQNLSASRPQDRQFILSSKKLLLSDSGFYLCAWNPLGGLNQPQHFGDGTRLSIL.

The rearrangement uses TRBV3-1 (or the pseudogene TRBV3-2) and TRBJ2-2; D not resolved. Germline-derived CDR1 and CDR2 are LGHDT and YNNKEL (reference sequence). CDR3 size: 14 residues. The germline V and J ends were trimmed by 0 bases and 4 bases, with 6 bases remaining between them. CDR3 residues: CASSQDPSTGELFF. The CDR3, as DNA: TGTGCCAGCAGCCAAGACCCTAGCACCGGGGAGCTGTTTTTT.

Of note for this clone: Other DNA sequences in this specimen translate into the identical CDR3. V and J are TRBV5-1 and TRBJ2-3; 7 bases line up with TRBD1. The germline V gene has CDR1 SGHRS and CDR2 YFSETQ. The CDR3 contains 14 residues. V lost 0 bases to trimming and J lost 4 bases; unmatched junction nucleotides: 2. Here the CDR3 reads CASSLATGADTQYF. CDR3 nucleotide sequence: TGCGCCAGCAGCTTGGCTACAGGGGCAGATACGCAGTATTTT. Looking up the rest from reference TRBV5-1 and TRBJ2-3 gives the full variable domain: KAGVTQTPRYLIKTRGQQVTLSCSPISGHRSVSWYQQTPGQGLQFLFEYFSETQRNKGNFPGRFSGRQFSNSRSEMNVSTLELGDSALYLCASSLATGADTQYFGPGTRLTVL.

This clone occurred a few times. The chain carries TRBV6-5 and TRBJ1-6; D call uncertain. The V gene's germline CDR1 is MNHEY and CDR2 SVGAGI. Trimming cost V 0 bases and J 9 bases, with 9 bases left between them. CDR3 length: 14 residues. CDR3 region: CASSYSIMRSPLHF. The CDR3 region has the DNA TGTGCCAGCAGTTACTCGATTATGCGTTCACCCCTCCACTTT.

This clone was seen a few times. The chain combines TRBV29-1 with TRBJ2-3, with 9 bases matching TRBD1. Per the germline V gene, CDR1 is SQVTM and CDR2 is ANQGSEA. The CDR3 has 14 residues. With V trimmed by 4 bases and J by 4 bases, 6 bases remained unmatched. In nucleotides, the CDR3 is TGCAGCGTTGCCCGGGGACAGGGCTCAGATACGCAGTATTTT. Translating it yields CSVARGQGSDTQYF.

V gene TRBV20-1 combines with J gene TRBJ1-1, with 8 nucleotides matching TRBD1. CDR1 is DFQATT and CDR2 is SNEGSKA in the germline V gene (reference sequence). Unmatched junction bases numbered 5, after V lost 8 bases and J lost 6 bases. CDR3 length: 11 amino acids. The CDR3 region has the DNA TGCAGTTTGGACAGGGTATCTGAAGCTTTCTTT. Its protein product is CSLDRVSEAFF.

This sequence joins TRBV11-3 and TRBJ1-1, with D uncertain. The CDR3 contains 16 residues. CDR1 is SGHNT and CDR2 is YENEEA in the germline V gene. The V and J ends lost 1 base and 3 bases respectively, with 15 bases between them. The CDR3 is CASSLGYPPGDTEAFF. In DNA, the CDR3 is TGTGCCAGCAGCTTAGGATATCCTCCCGGTGACACTGAAGCTTTCTTT.

V usage is TRBV7-3 and J usage is TRBJ2-2, with 7 bases that match TRBD2. This CDR3 contains 16 residues. After removal of 11 bases from V and 0 bases from J, the junction contained 12 bases not matched to a gene. Germline lookup yields CDR1 SGHTA and CDR2 FQGTGA. Here the CDR3 reads CASSLGGVPNTGELFF. CDR3 in DNA: TGTGCCTCAAGCCTTGGGGGGGTACCGAACACCGGGGAGCTGTTTTTT.

The chain links TRBV27 to TRBJ2-7; 8 nucleotides align to TRBD1. The trim removed 6 bases at V and 0 bases at J, leaving 13 bases unmatched. The CDR3 extends over 17 amino acids. CDR1 MNHEY and CDR2 SMNVEV come from the germline V gene (reference sequence). CDR3 protein: CASSRARTGISSYEQYF. The CDR3 nucleotides read TGTGCCAGCAGCCGAGCCCGGACAGGGATAAGCTCCTACGAGCAGTACTTC.

The gene calls are TRBV2 and TRBJ2-7; D is perhaps TRBD2 (6 bases). Trimming stripped 11 bases from V and 6 bases from J, with 26 bases between. The CDR3 has 15 residues. Germline V CDR1 and CDR2: SNHLY, FYNNEI. In DNA form, the CDR3 reads TGTGCCGGCGGCGTACCAGGAGGGTCTCGTCGCGAGCAGTACTTC. Translated: CAGGVPGGSRREQYF.

The chain is built from TRBV2 and TRBJ1-2; 10 nucleotides match TRBD1. Germline CDR1 is SNHLY and CDR2 is FYNNEI. J was trimmed by 3 bases and V by 3 bases; bases with no gene match: 1. The CDR3 sequence is 14 residues long. The CDR3 protein is CASSETGGDYGYTF. DNA for the CDR3: TGTGCCAGCAGTGAGACAGGGGGCGACTATGGCTACACCTTC. The complete variable domain, with remaining parts taken from reference TRBV2 and TRBJ1-2, reads EPEVTQTPSHQVTQMGQEVILRCVPISNHLYFYWYRQILGQKVEFLVSFYNNEISEKSEIFDDQFSVERPDGSNFTLKIRSTKLEDSAMYFCASSETGGDYGYTFGSGTRLTVV.

V gene TRBV24-1 combines with J gene TRBJ2-5, with 13 bases aligning to TRBD2. The CDR3 consists of 18 residues. Per the germline V gene, CDR1 is KGHDR and CDR2 is SFDVKD. With V trimmed by 5 bases and J by 4 bases, 12 bases remained unmatched. CDR3 in DNA: TGTGCCACCAGTGTTAGCGGACTAGCGGGAGATGGGGGAGAGACCCAGTACTTC. Protein: CATSVSGLAGDGGETQYF.

The chain is built from TRBV5-5 and TRBJ1-6, with TRBD1 identical over 7 bases. CDR3 length: 15 amino acids. Trimming cost V 3 bases and J 7 bases; bases outside gene matches: 7. Germline CDR1 is SGHKS and CDR2 is YYEKEE (reference sequence). The CDR3 region is CASSSRTGSNSPLHF. For the CDR3, the DNA is TGTGCCAGCAGCTCACGGACAGGAAGCAATTCACCCCTCCACTTT. Full variable domain (outside the CDR3, taken from reference TRBV5-5 and TRBJ1-6): DAGVTQSPTHLIKTRGQQVTLRCSPISGHKSVSWYQQVLGQGPQFIFQYYEKEERGRGNFPDRFSARQFPNYSSELNVNALLLGDSALYLCASSSRTGSNSPLHFGNGTRLTVT.

This clone was observed a single time. The rearrangement joins TRBV28 to TRBJ1-4, with D maybe TRBD1 (6 bases). The germline CDR1 and CDR2 sequences are MDHEN and SYDVKM. The CDR3 extends over 14 amino acids. Between the trimmed V and J ends, which lost 5 bases and 2 bases, there was a span of 9 bases. CDR3 DNA sequence: TGTGCCAGCAGTCTTACAGGGACTAATGAAAAACTGTTTTTT. Translated, it gives CASSLTGTNEKLFF.

This clone was counted a single time. The chain recombines TRBV2 with TRBJ1-2, with a possible D match to TRBD1 (5 bases). This CDR3 is 13 amino acids long. Germline CDR1 and CDR2: SNHLY and FYNNEI. CDR3 nucleotides: TGTGCGGGTCGGGGGGATGGGAACTATGGCTACACCTTC. Its translation is CAGRGDGNYGYTF.

The chain has TRBV9 and TRBJ2-2; 8 positions match TRBD2. The CDR3 spans 14 residues. Germline CDR1 is SGDLS and CDR2 is YYNGEE. With 3 bases clipped from V and 5 bases from J, the junction kept 3 bases outside the gene matches. In DNA, the CDR3 is TGTGCCAGCAGCGGCACTAGCGGTACCGGGGAGCTGTTTTTT. Translation: CASSGTSGTGELFF.

The chain uses TRBV18 and TRBJ2-1; 8 bases match TRBD2. CDR1 and CDR2 from the germline V gene are KGHSH and LQKENI. Germline trimming cut 6 bases from V and 4 bases from J; bases unmatched to any gene: 8. The CDR3 has 15 residues. The CDR3 nucleotides read TGTGCCAGCTCGTCCGCGGGACTAGAATACAATGAGCAGTTCTTC. It encodes CASSSAGLEYNEQFF.

The CDR3 spells CASSIGAPGQGVHSPLHF. CDR3 sequence (DNA): TGTGCCAGTAGTATAGGGGCCCCGGGACAGGGGGTTCATTCACCCCTCCACTTT. V usage is TRBV19 and J usage is TRBJ1-6; 11 nucleotides line up with TRBD1. The CDR3 length is 18 residues. The germline V gene has CDR1 LNHDA and CDR2 SQIVND (reference sequence). V shed 1 base, J shed 8 bases, and the junction held 10 bases outside the gene matches. Combining the CDR3 with reference TRBV19 and TRBJ1-6 gives the whole variable domain DGGITQSPKYLFRKEGQNVTLSCEQNLNHDAMYWYRQDPGQGLRLIYYSQIVNDFQKGDIAEGYSVSREKKESFPLTVTSAQKNPTAFYLCASSIGAPGQGVHSPLHFGNGTRLTVT.

The chain couples TRBV6-6 to TRBJ2-7; weak D call: TRBD1 (5 bases). This CDR3 comprises 17 residues. Germline CDR1 is MNHNY and CDR2 is SVGAGI (reference sequence). V was shortened by 5 bases and J by 3 bases, with 23 bases between the two germline ends. The CDR3 nucleotides are TGTGCCAGCAGTCCGAATTTTGACAGTTCCGGATTCTACGAGCAGTACTTC. Amino acids: CASSPNFDSSGFYEQYF.

The chain has TRBV6-5 and TRBJ2-7; 7 positions agree with TRBD1. J was trimmed by 4 bases and V by 0 bases; bases with no gene match: 0. This CDR3 spans 13 amino acids. Per germline, CDR1 MNHEY and CDR2 SVGAGI. The CDR3 DNA is TGTGCCAGCAGTTACTCGACAGGGTACGAGCAGTACTTC. This codes for CASSYSTGYEQYF.

The V gene is TRBV28, the J gene TRBJ2-1; 7 bases match TRBD2. The CDR3 extends over 14 amino acids. Germline-derived CDR1 and CDR2 are MDHEN and SYDVKM. With V trimmed by 7 bases and J by 3 bases, 6 bases remained unmatched. This CDR3 is CASTRLAVYNEQFF. The CDR3, as DNA: TGTGCCAGCACCCGACTAGCAGTCTACAATGAGCAGTTCTTC.

The rearrangement links TRBV28 to TRBJ2-2; TRBD1 might be the D (6 bases). CDR1 MDHEN and CDR2 SYDVKM come from the germline V gene. The CDR3 covers 16 residues. Trimming left V 3 bases short and J 4 bases short, with 15 bases between. The CDR3 protein is CASSLDQGLGTGELFF. The CDR3 DNA reads TGTGCCAGCAGTTTGGATCAGGGGCTGGGCACCGGGGAGCTGTTTTTT.